Listed below are T cell receptor beta chains from one sample, sequenced in a study of T cell repertoires in cytomegalovirus infection. TCRdb reanalysed the reads using MiXCR and keeps one entry per CDR3 protein. The sample has about 490,000 distinct CDR3 sequences, less than 30% seen once. The sequencing sample was made of PBMCs. These receptors were taken from a human donor in good health (CMV status not recorded). Some clones in this sample may be carry-over from other donors' samples. Both conserved end residues are part of each CDR3. A D gene is named only where the DNA matches it firmly. Clone sizes are given selectively: once, few, many, or a class where the clone is expanded.

j_call,v_call,d_call,clone_size,cdr3_aa,cdr3_nt
TRBJ2-3,TRBV12-5,TRBD2,once,CASGLVSGIQYF,TGTGCTAGTGGTTTGGTCAGCGGGATTCAGTATTTT
TRBJ1-5,TRBV7-9,NA,many,CASSPDAGVGNQPQHF,TGTGCCAGCAGCCCCGATGCGGGGGTAGGCAATCAGCCCCAGCATTTT
TRBJ2-5,TRBV3-1,NA,NA,CASSQEPGGGLQETQYF,TGTGCCAGCAGCCAAGAACCGGGGGGCGGTCTACAAGAGACCCAGTACTTC
TRBJ1-3,TRBV7-2,NA,many,CASSLMWSLSGTLGDTIYF,TGTGCCAGCAGCTTAATGTGGAGCTTGTCGGGGACGCTCGGAGACACCATATATTTT
TRBJ2-1,TRBV6-2/TRBV6-3,TRBD2,many,CASSYLSGRTNNEQFF,TGTGCCAGCAGTTATCTGAGCGGGAGAACAAACAATGAGCAGTTCTTC
TRBJ1-2,TRBV6-6,TRBD1,NA,CASSYVGQGLQNYGYTF,TGTGCCAGCAGTTACGTAGGACAGGGGCTACAAAACTATGGCTACACCTTC
TRBJ1-5,TRBV12-3/TRBV12-4,NA,NA,CASSFDRRGSNQPQHF,TGTGCCAGCAGTTTCGACAGGAGGGGTAGCAATCAGCCCCAGCATTTT
TRBJ2-5,TRBV6-2/TRBV6-3,NA,NA,CASSHGVRVETQYF,TGTGCCAGCAGTCACGGGGTACGAGTAGAGACCCAGTACTTC
TRBJ1-3,TRBV5-6,NA,NA,CASSLIGSYYSGNTIYF,TGTGCCAGCAGCTTGATCGGCAGCTACTACTCTGGAAACACCATATATTTT
TRBJ1-2,TRBV20-1,TRBD1,NA,CSVKDRVDGYTF,TGCAGTGTAAAGGACAGGGTAGACGGCTACACCTTC
TRBJ2-1,TRBV20-1,NA,NA,CSVGRGGFSTYNEQFF,TGCAGTGTGGGGCGGGGTGGGTTCTCAACTTACAATGAGCAGTTCTTC
TRBJ2-1,TRBV4-3,TRBD2,NA,CASSKSGSSYNEQFF,TGCGCCAGCAGCAAAAGCGGGAGTTCCTACAATGAGCAGTTCTTC
TRBJ2-2,TRBV4-1,NA,few,CASSQELFTGELFF,TGCGCCAGCAGCCAGGAACTATTCACCGGGGAGCTGTTTTTT
TRBJ2-3,TRBV7-2,NA,many,CASSLGLADTQYF,TGTGCCAGCAGCTTAGGTCTAGCGGATACGCAGTATTTT
TRBJ2-7,TRBV28,NA,few,CASSPRGTQGEQYF,TGTGCCAGCAGCCCCCGGGGGACCCAGGGCGAGCAGTACTTC
TRBJ1-3,TRBV19,NA,NA,CASSIEADLSGNTIYF,TGTGCCAGTAGTATAGAGGCGGACCTCTCTGGAAACACCATATATTTT
TRBJ2-1,TRBV29-1,TRBD2,NA,CSAPGTSGISESYNEQFF,TGCAGCGCTCCCGGGACTAGCGGGATCTCGGAGTCCTACAATGAGCAGTTCTTC
TRBJ2-4,TRBV4-1,NA,NA,CASSHQTGLDKNIQYF,TGCGCCAGCAGCCATCAAACAGGGCTTGACAAAAACATTCAGTACTTC
TRBJ1-3,TRBV7-9,NA,NA,CASGGVPGNTIYF,TGTGCCAGTGGGGGGGTCCCTGGAAACACCATATATTTT
TRBJ1-2,TRBV12-3/TRBV12-4,NA,once,CAPVGGDNYGYTF,TGTGCCCCAGTCGGGGGGGATAACTATGGCTACACCTTC